Listed below are T cell receptor beta chains from one sample, sequenced in a study of T cell changes during pregnancy in multiple sclerosis. Repertoires were generated with immunoSEQ multiplex PCR, while TCRdb's copy carries only in-frame clones and drops some. The sample consists of about 20,000 clones, 70% to 90% of them appearing once. The material was CD8+ T cells from peripheral blood mononuclear cells, obtained after pregnancy. These receptors originate from a female donor with multiple sclerosis, enrolled in a pregnancy study. Each CDR3 is given with its conserved first and last residue. D genes are given only for firm matches. The listing skips clone size in some rows; elsewhere it reads once, few, many or a size class.

D gene: NA; V gene: TRBV13; clone size: once; J gene: TRBJ2-3; CDR3 DNA: TGTGCCAGCAGCTTACTCGGCGGAGGGGCAGATACGCAGTATTTT; CDR3 protein: CASSLLGGGADTQYF
D gene: TRBD2; V gene: TRBV9; clone size: NA; J gene: TRBJ2-1; CDR3 DNA: TGTGCCAGCAGCGTAGAACCCAGCGGGGGCGATGAGCAGTTCTTC; CDR3 protein: CASSVEPSGGDEQFF
D gene: NA; V gene: TRBV11-2; clone size: NA; J gene: TRBJ1-6; CDR3 DNA: TGTGCCAGCAGCCTGGGAGGGGGGACCCTCCACTTT; CDR3 protein: CASSLGGGTLHF
D gene: NA; V gene: TRBV28; clone size: NA; J gene: TRBJ1-5; CDR3 DNA: TGTGCCAGCAGTTTTAGGGGGGGCGCCCAGCCCCAGCATTTT; CDR3 protein: CASSFRGGAQPQHF
D gene: NA; V gene: TRBV13; clone size: NA; J gene: TRBJ2-3; CDR3 DNA: TGTGCCAGCAGCTCCAGGGTTGAAGATACGCAGTATTTT; CDR3 protein: CASSSRVEDTQYF
D gene: TRBD1; V gene: TRBV30; clone size: NA; J gene: TRBJ2-7; CDR3 DNA: TGTGCCTGGAGTAACGGACAGGGGACCAACGAGCAGTACTTC; CDR3 protein: CAWSNGQGTNEQYF
D gene: TRBD1; V gene: TRBV15; clone size: NA; J gene: TRBJ1-5; CDR3 DNA: TGTGCCACCAGCAGGAGGACAGGTATCAATCAGCCCCAGCATTTT; CDR3 protein: CATSRRTGINQPQHF
D gene: TRBD2; V gene: TRBV6-4; clone size: NA; J gene: TRBJ2-5; CDR3 DNA: TGTGCCAGCAGTGACTCTAGCGGGAGAGAGACCCAGTACTTC; CDR3 protein: CASSDSSGRETQYF
D gene: NA; V gene: TRBV28; clone size: NA; J gene: TRBJ1-2; CDR3 DNA: TGTGCCAGCAGTTTTGCCAGATTGTTCTATGGCTACACCTTC; CDR3 protein: CASSFARLFYGYTF
D gene: NA; V gene: TRBV4-2; clone size: once; J gene: TRBJ2-5; CDR3 DNA: TGTGCCAGCAGCCAAGCAACAGGGTTCTGGGAGACCCAGTACTTC; CDR3 protein: CASSQATGFWETQYF
D gene: NA; V gene: TRBV5-1; clone size: NA; J gene: TRBJ1-6; CDR3 DNA: TGCGCCAGCAGCCCCTCTCAACAGAGCTCCTATAATTCACCCCTCCACTTT; CDR3 protein: CASSPSQQSSYNSPLHF
D gene: NA; V gene: TRBV10-3; clone size: NA; J gene: TRBJ2-3; CDR3 DNA: TGTGCCACTCGACAGACGGCAGATACGCAGTATTTT; CDR3 protein: CATRQTADTQYF
D gene: NA; V gene: TRBV28; clone size: few; J gene: TRBJ1-1; CDR3 DNA: TGTGCCAGCAGTTTGAGCGGGGGAACTGAAGCTTTCTTT; CDR3 protein: CASSLSGGTEAFF